The entry that follows covers one T cell receptor beta chain sequence. These data belong to a study of T cell responses to AZD1222 COVID-19 vaccine. With 4 bases removed from V and 3 bases from J, the gap between germline ends came to 10 bases. Germline lookup yields CDR1 MDHEN and CDR2 SYDVKM. This CDR3 contains 14 residues. The protocol was immunoSEQ multiplex PCR, while the TCRdb copy is restricted to in-frame clones and leaves out a portion. The profile shows roughly 120,000 clones, approximately 90% of them singletons. The chain joins TRBV28 to TRBJ2-1; weak D call: TRBD2 (5 bases). The sequence came from an adult in good health. The sample here was peripheral blood, taken on day 0 of AZD1222 vaccination. The CDR3 DNA is TGTGCCAGCAGTTGGGGTCGGGGCTACAATGAGCAGTTCTTC. This gives the protein CASSWGRGYNEQFF.